This T cell receptor (beta chain) was profiled in a study of read filtering for tumor transcriptome and immune sequencing. Study overall: Transcriptome libraries were built from DNase-treated RNA. RNA-seq yielded only about 80 to 1,400 TCR reads, IR-seq about 4 to 10.27 million.

Study-level findings and limits: Sorted CD138-negative bone marrow cells were not purified T cells.

This CDR3 region has 14 residues. Germline loops: CDR1 SEHNR, CDR2 FQNEAQ (reference sequence). V was clipped by 2 bases and J by 0 bases, with 7 bases between them. This clonotype was detected ten times or more. Its antigen is as yet unknown. From approximately 430 ng of RNA, a library with molecular barcoded alpha/delta and beta/gamma adaptors was made. TCRdb fed the reads into MiXCR, producing one record per CDR3 protein. The repertoire consists of fewer than 45,000 distinct CDR3 sequences, with about 11% occurring once and the leading ten covering roughly a third. Sequenced input: a population of CD138-negative cells sorted from bone marrow. The sequence derives from a donor at least 40 years old with multiple myeloma. This chain uses TRBV7-9 with TRBJ2-5; TRBD1 might be the D (6 bases). CDR3: CASSLTGNQETQYF. Here the CDR3 DNA reads TGTGCCAGCAGCTTAACAGGGAACCAAGAGACCCAGTACTTC.